This TCR beta chain was captured by sequencing in a study of shared clonotypes between healthy human individuals. Study-wide points: The diversity represented, both genetic and in exposure history, was limited by few donors.

Clones were read by immunoSEQ multiplex PCR, and TCRdb kept only the in-frame ones, dropping some. The table shows around 1.6 million clones, with approximately 98% occurring only once. Trimming stripped 7 bases from V and 7 bases from J, with 19 bases between. Germline lookup yields CDR1 MNHEY and CDR2 SVGAGI. The CDR3 totals 14 residues. In its sample, this clone was seen once. The antigen remains undetermined. The receptor comes from a man between 25 and 39 years old in good health. The rearrangement joins TRBV6-5 to TRBJ1-2; D might be TRBD1 (5 bases). Source material: naive CD4+ T cells sorted from blood. Specified subset: CD45RA+ positively selected. For the CDR3, the DNA is TGTGCCAGCAAAAAGGCAGGGATGGTTTTTGGCTACACCTTC. This sequence encodes CASKKAGMVFGYTF.